The source of this T cell receptor (beta chain) is a study of human T cells and chemical hapten exposure. The study, taken as a whole, reports: Compared to controls, expanded TCRs made significantly more large clusters of similar CDR3s.

A note on this clonotype: Its cognate antigen is unknown. Since a much larger clone is just one base distant, this may be a read error.

Described time point: pre-sensitization, week 0. As to treatment: therapeutic diphenylcyclopropenone sensitization with weekly scalp DPC. Extraction of total RNA was performed on unfractionated whole blood. CDR3 length: 16 residues. V lost 0 bases, J lost 1 base, and 13 bases lay in between. Germline V gene sequence: CDR1 SGHRS, CDR2 YFSETQ. Attachment of unique molecular identifiers to individual cDNA molecules was performed in the library. Per the study methods: Samples had a median of 95,638 TCRs, ranging about 23,224 to 700,000. TCRdb called the RACE reads again in MiXCR, with one record for every CDR3 protein. For this entry, the V and J calls and clone size follow TCRdb and not the study's own pipeline. This sample yields roughly 100,000 distinct CDR3 sequences, of which 8% to 10% are seen a single time; roughly 4% belongs to the top ten.

The sequenced sample was whole blood, obtained in connection with sensitization to the hapten diphenylcyclopropenone (DPC). The source is a woman between 35 and 50 years old with alopecia areata. Some clones in this sample may be carry-over from other donors' samples. The chain joins TRBV5-1 to TRBJ1-1; D call uncertain. The CDR3 DNA follows: TGCGCCAGCAGCTTGGGGGCACGTGGGAGGAACACTGAAGCTTTCTTT. Translating gives CASSLGARGRNTEAFF.